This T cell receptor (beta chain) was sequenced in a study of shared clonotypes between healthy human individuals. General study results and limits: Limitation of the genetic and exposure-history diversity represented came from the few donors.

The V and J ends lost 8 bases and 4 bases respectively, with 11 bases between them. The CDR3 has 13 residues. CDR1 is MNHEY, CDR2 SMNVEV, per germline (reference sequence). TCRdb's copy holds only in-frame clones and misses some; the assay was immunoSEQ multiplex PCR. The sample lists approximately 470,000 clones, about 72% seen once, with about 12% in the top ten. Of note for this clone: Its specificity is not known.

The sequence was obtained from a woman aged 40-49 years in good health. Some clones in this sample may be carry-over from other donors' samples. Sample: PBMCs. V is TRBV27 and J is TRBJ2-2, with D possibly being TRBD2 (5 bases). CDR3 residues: CASQLAATGELFF. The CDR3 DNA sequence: TGTGCCAGCCAGCTAGCAGCCACCGGGGAGCTGTTTTTT.